This TCR beta chain was captured in a study of T cells in narcolepsy. Per germline, CDR1 PRHDT and CDR2 FYEKMQ (reference sequence). The CDR3 extends over 15 amino acids. V lost 5 bases, J lost 2 bases, and 9 bases stayed unmatched. Profiled with immunoSEQ multiplex PCR; TCRdb holds only in-frame clones, not every one. The repertoire holds roughly 17,000 clones, with around 77% as singletons. This sequence was found in a human donor with narcolepsy. The chain recombines TRBV13 with TRBJ2-7; 7 bases are shared with TRBD1. Sequencing input: CD45RA- memory CD8+ T cells from PBMCs. CDR3 region: CASSGDREYPYEQYF. The DNA for the CDR3 is TGTGCCAGCAGCGGAGACAGGGAATACCCCTACGAGCAGTACTTC.